This T cell receptor (beta chain) was captured in a study of shared clonotypes between healthy human individuals. The study's findings and limits: Generation probabilities were higher for clonotypes shared across all four sorted-subset donors than for unshared ones.

This clone was detected only once. As yet, its antigen is unknown. V was trimmed by 4 bases and J by 3 bases, leaving 10 bases between them. Germline V CDR1 and CDR2: MNHEY, SMNVEV (reference sequence). The CDR3 loop spans 13 amino acids. Methods used by the authors: Filtering differed, since immunoSEQ gave only junction sequences and no quality scores. Generated by immunoSEQ multiplex PCR, the TCRdb table keeps only in-frame clones and is missing some. The V and J calls and clone size were taken over from that table, and D and trimming were inferred from the DNA. The repertoire holds some 380,000 clones, with roughly 96% as singletons.

The sequenced material came from memory CD8+ T cells sorted from blood. The subset was: CD45RO+ cells pooled with CCR7-negative TemRA cells. This sequence was found in a man aged 30-40 years in good health. This sequence joins TRBV27 and TRBJ2-7; no reliable D call. Here the CDR3 reads CASSSLSHYEQYF. For the CDR3, the DNA is TGTGCCAGCAGTTCCCTTTCCCACTACGAGCAGTACTTC.